This T cell receptor (beta chain) was identified during a study of blood T cell repertoires in COVID-19. Study summary: Samples of COVID-19 (acute and convalescent) were obtained from the United States, Italy and Spain.

Worth noting for this clone: Other DNA sequences in the same sample also yield this CDR3.

In the study's own analysis: Scientists estimated how many nucleated cells there were by amplifying reference gene primers. Repertoires were generated with immunoSEQ multiplex PCR, while TCRdb's copy carries only in-frame clones and drops some. That table supplies the V and J calls and clone size; D and trimming were determined from the DNA. The data hold fewer than 700,000 clones, with around nine tenths observed a single time. The CDR3 is 13 amino acids. Trimming took off 2 bases at V and 6 bases at J, with 9 bases between the two ends. CDR1 and CDR2 (germline): SGHDT, YYEEEE. The receptor was derived from a woman aged 50 to 60 with COVID-19, enrolled during active disease. The chain carries TRBV5-6 and TRBJ2-1; D might be TRBD1 (6 bases). Sequenced: peripheral blood. CDR3 loop: CASSFGTINEQFF. As DNA, the CDR3 is TGTGCCAGCAGCTTTGGGACAATCAATGAGCAGTTCTTC. The variable domain in full, completed from reference TRBV5-6 and TRBJ2-1, reads DAGVTQSPTHLIKTRGQQVTLRCSPKSGHDTVSWYQQALGQGPQFIFQYYEEEERQRGNFPDRFSGHQFPNYSSELNVNALLLGDSALYLCASSFGTINEQFFGPGTRLTVL.